This T cell receptor beta chain was retrieved from a study of blood T cell repertoires in COVID-19. Turning to the study itself: Acute and convalescent COVID-19 samples came from the United States, Italy and Spain. The analysed material was cDNA or gDNA that came from T cells, B-cell-depleted T cells, or PBMCs.

TCRdb's table, derived via immunoSEQ multiplex PCR, lists solely in-frame clones and lacks some. Among approximately 220,000 clones listed, approximately 83% were seen once. The CDR3 contains 14 residues. The germline gives CDR1 SGHTA, CDR2 FQGNSA. Trimming removed 1 base from V and 3 bases from J, with 8 bases in between. V gene TRBV7-2 combines with J gene TRBJ2-3; D not certain. This sequence originates from a woman in her sixties or seventies with acute or convalescent COVID-19. The source material was peripheral blood. CDR3 nucleotide sequence: TGTGCCAGCAGCTTAGGTCCAGGAACAGATACGCAGTATTTT. Protein: CASSLGPGTDTQYF.